The entry that follows covers one T cell receptor beta chain sequence. The antigen it binds to is not known. No base qualities exist here, and no much larger clone lies one base off it. V has 2 bases trimmed and J has 9 bases trimmed; junction bases matching no gene number 5. Via the germline V gene, CDR1 is MNHNS and CDR2 SASEGT. Counted from cysteine to phenylalanine, this CDR3 has 14 amino acids. Kept here is only the CDR3 DNA, which spans 42 bases and is read in frame from base 1. The data derive from a study of vaccination effects on CD4 cells after COVID-19 (dated by TCRdb to the early 2020s). Looking at the study overall: In the ViraFEST assay, PBMC were stimulated with viral peptide pools, and antigen-specific CD4+ T cell clonotypes were then identified by expansion using TCR sequencing. Two doses of either the BNT162b2 or the mRNA-1273 mRNA SARS-CoV-2 vaccine were administered to participants. Pre-vaccine samples from two convalescent patients were drawn 16 days and one week before the first dose, 142 and 148 days after COVID-19 diagnosis. Each well held under 2.5 million PBMC cultured in IMDM containing approximately 5% human AB serum, approximately 10 IU/ml IL-2 and gentamicin, along with around 9.4 ug/ml peptides. SARS-CoV-2 spike-specific CD4+ TCR repertoires were compared before and after mRNA vaccination in COVID-19 convalescent patients and in infection-naive vaccine recipients. A total of 10 COVID-19 convalescent patients and a few SARS-CoV-2-naive healthy vaccine recipients were included in the full study. In the study, cultures from other donors were sequenced using the Oncomine TCR Beta short-read assay on an Illumina iSeq 100. General study outcomes and caveats: Only a small number of convalescent patients were included, and no early post-infection timepoints were available, which limited the study. In convalescent patients, the post-vaccine spike-reactive repertoire consisted mainly of new vaccine-induced clones, largely distinct from infection-induced clones. Clones induced by infection and clones induced by vaccination both contracted markedly at late timepoints after vaccination, which fits with T cell responses waning over time.

After less than 13 days of culture, CD4+ T cells were isolated with the EasySep CD4+ T cell isolation kit. PCR-confirmed SARS-CoV-2 infection had occurred in convalescent patients between March and December 2020, before the Alpha, Beta and Delta variants emerged in the United States. Half of the culture medium was replaced with fresh IL-2-containing medium on days 3 and 7. Unless otherwise noted, each peptide stimulation condition was cultured in triplicate wells. Using Ficoll-Paque Plus gradient centrifugation, PBMC were separated from whole blood and then either used fresh or cryopreserved at -140C. The QIAamp micro DNA kit was used to extract genomic DNA from the cultured CD4+ T cells. Libraries came from the immunoSEQ multiplex PCR assay. DNA from the cultured and isolated CD4+ T cells underwent TCR beta CDR3 sequencing. The authors' pipeline ran thus. The analysis removed non-productive TCR sequences, trimmed reads to the CDR3 region, and retained only CDR3s that were 7 or more amino acids long. The MANAFEST web app was used to identify antigen-specific clonotypes by comparing expansion in peptide wells with expansion in reference cultures. Positive clones required FDR<0.05 expansion versus reference and all other wells, odds ratio above 5, and frequency above 0.1% in two replicate wells. A clonotype was defined as cross-reactive if the clonotype was significantly expanded both in SARS-CoV-2 spike wells and in at least one common cold coronavirus spike condition. Using the stringdist R package, CDR3 similarity was measured by Levenshtein distance, and unrooted trees were constructed with ape in R 3.6.1. Here the immuneACCESS table is served through TCRdb, limited to in-frame sequences with V and J called. Missing clones are a known gap in these copies; in checked studies unresolved V genes cover under half, and the rest lacks a known reason. V and J calls and clone size are given by that table; D and trimming were obtained from the DNA. The sample contains 45,000 or so clones, roughly 76% of them found a single time. Approximately 12% of the sample is in the top ten clones.

In this chain, TRBV6-1 is recombined with TRBJ2-1, with 9 central nucleotides matching TRBD2. The source is a human donor who had a prior SARS-CoV-2 infection. This sample comprised CD4+ T cells from PBMCs cultured without peptide, obtained before COVID-19 vaccination. The nucleotides read TGTGCCAGCAGTGAACTAGCGGGGAGGCGTGAGCAGTTCTTC. This codes for CASSELAGRREQFF.